The clone carrying this T cell receptor (beta chain) was seen more than once but under ten times. Antigen unknown. Researchers reported sorting CD4+ naive, central memory, regulatory and stem cell-like memory cells via CD45RO/CCR7/CD25/CD127/CD95/CD27. The data belong to a study of beta chain features in type 1 diabetes. The study's findings and limits: Sampled from patients, naive, central memory and Treg TCRB repertoires appeared more similar than those sampled from healthy donors.

Expressed TCRB transcripts were sequenced after all isolated RNA was converted to cDNA. The table came from immunoSEQ multiplex PCR; TCRdb's copy has only in-frame clones and leaves some out. The sample has about 140,000 clones; about 9.1% are singletons. This CDR3 has 16 amino acids. J gave up 6 bases and V 0 bases, and 4 bases lay outside the gene matches. Germline CDR1 reads MNHEY; CDR2 reads SVGAGI. Sequencing was done on a sample of central memory CD4+ T cells from blood. The receptor's source is a woman aged 40 to 50 in good health. V usage is TRBV6-5 and J usage is TRBJ2-2; 10 positions agree with TRBD2. The CDR3 spells CASSYSAGGFAGELFF. The CDR3 region has the DNA TGTGCCAGCAGTTACTCAGCGGGGGGGTTCGCCGGGGAGCTGTTTTTT.